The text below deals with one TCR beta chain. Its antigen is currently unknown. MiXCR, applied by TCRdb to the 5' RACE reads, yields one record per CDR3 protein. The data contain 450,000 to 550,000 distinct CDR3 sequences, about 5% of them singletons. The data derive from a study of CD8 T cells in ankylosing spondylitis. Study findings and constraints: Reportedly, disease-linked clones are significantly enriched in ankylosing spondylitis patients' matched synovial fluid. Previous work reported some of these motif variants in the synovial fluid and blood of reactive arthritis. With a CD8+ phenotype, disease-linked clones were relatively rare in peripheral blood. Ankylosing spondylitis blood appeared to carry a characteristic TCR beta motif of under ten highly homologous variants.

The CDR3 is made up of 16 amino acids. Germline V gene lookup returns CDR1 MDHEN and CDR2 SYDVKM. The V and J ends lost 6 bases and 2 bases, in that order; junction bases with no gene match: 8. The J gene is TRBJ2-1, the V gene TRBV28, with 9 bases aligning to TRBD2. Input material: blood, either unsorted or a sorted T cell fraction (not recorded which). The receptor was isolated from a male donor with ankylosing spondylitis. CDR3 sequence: CASSTKREVAYNEQFF. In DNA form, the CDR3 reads TGTGCCAGCAGCACCAAGCGGGAGGTTGCCTACAATGAGCAGTTCTTC.